The 10 T cell receptor beta chains listed next were all sequenced from one sample in a study of CD8 T cells in ankylosing spondylitis. Study-wide results and limits: Ankylosing spondylitis blood appeared to carry a characteristic TCR beta motif of roughly 8 highly homologous variants.

Their recognized antigens are unknown. TCRdb recomputed calls from the 5' RACE reads with MiXCR, one row per CDR3 protein. The sample shows about 750,000 distinct CDR3 sequences, around 19% of them seen only once. Sequenced: blood, either unsorted or a sorted T cell fraction (not recorded which). All receptors derive from a male donor with ankylosing spondylitis.

This clonotype has more than one count but fewer than ten. The chain's CDR3 is CASSVSPTATSGTYEQYF. The CDR3 DNA sequence: TGTGCCAGCAGCGTAAGCCCCACCGCTACTAGCGGGACCTACGAGCAGTACTTC. The gene calls are TRBV21-1 and TRBJ2-7; TRBD2 is the table's D call, not checked against the DNA. TRBV21-1 is a recognized pseudogene. There are 18 residues in the CDR3.

This clonotype showed up many times. The chain combines TRBV5-8 with TRBJ2-7; no firm D call. V was clipped by 3 bases and J by 4 bases, with 8 bases between them. The germline V gene encodes CDR1 SGHTS and CDR2 YDEGEE. The length of the CDR3 is 12 residues. CDR3 nucleotides: TGTGCCAGCAGCTCTCGGGTTTACGAGCAGTACTTC. As protein: CASSSRVYEQYF.

V usage is TRBV7-7 and J usage is TRBJ2-3, with TRBD2 matching over 7 bases. V dropped 6 bases and J dropped 4; count of bases not matched to a gene: 10. This CDR3 is 15 amino acids long. Germline V gene lookup returns CDR1 SSHAT and CDR2 FNYEAQ (reference sequence). The CDR3 here is CASSPSGGSADTQYF. CDR3 nucleotide sequence: TGTGCCAGCAGTCCTAGCGGAGGTTCCGCAGATACGCAGTATTTT.

The chain combines TRBV29-1 with TRBJ2-7; D is undetermined. CDR1 and CDR2 from the germline V gene are SQVTM and ANQGSEA. The ends were cut back, 2 bases at V and 1 base at J, with 9 bases in the middle. The CDR3 spans 13 residues. The CDR3 protein is CSVESPWSYEQYF. The DNA for the CDR3 is TGCAGCGTTGAATCCCCCTGGTCCTACGAGCAGTACTTC.

There are a few counts of this clonotype. The chain uses TRBV15 and TRBJ2-3; the D is unclear. In germline, CDR1 is LNHNV, CDR2 YYDKDF (reference sequence). Deletions cut 0 bases from V and 0 bases from J, with 7 bases between. The length of the CDR3 is 15 residues. The CDR3 nucleotides read TGTGCCACCAGCAGAGATCGGGTCAGCACAGATACGCAGTATTTT. This codes for CATSRDRVSTDTQYF.

This clonotype was observed a few times. V is TRBV25-1 and J is TRBJ2-7; D tentatively fits TRBD1 or TRBD2 (5 bases each). The V gene lost 5 bases and the J gene lost 3 bases, with 17 bases spanning the gap. The CDR3 covers 15 residues. CDR1 is MGHDK, CDR2 SYGVNS, per germline. The DNA of the CDR3 is TGTGCCAGCAGTCCTGACAGTTGGGGGATCTACGAGCAGTACTTC. Its translation: CASSPDSWGIYEQYF.

This clonotype has just a few counts. This chain uses TRBV21-1 with TRBJ2-5; the listed D gene, TRBD2, was not tested against the DNA. TRBV21-1 is a recognized pseudogene. This CDR3 has 14 amino acids. DNA for the CDR3: TGTGCCAGCAACCAGACTAGCCCGGGAGAGACCCAGTACTTC. It translates to CASNQTSPGETQYF.

This clonotype has ten or more counts. In DNA form, the CDR3 reads TGCAGTGCTAGCCTATGGGAGACCCAGTACTTC. Residues: CSASLWETQYF. The chain joins TRBV20-1 to TRBJ2-5; D remains ambiguous. The CDR3 extends over 11 amino acids. Looked up from germline, CDR1 is DFQATT and CDR2 is SNEGSKA (reference sequence). V lost 3 bases and J 5 bases, leaving 7 bases between the germline ends.

This clonotype came up many times. This chain connects TRBV5-1 to TRBJ2-5; D unresolved. The V gene lost 0 bases and the J gene lost 2 bases, with 14 bases spanning the gap. The CDR3 is 16 residues long. Germline CDR1 SGHRS, CDR2 YFSETQ. CDR3 sequence reads: CASSLERLMYQETQYF. The CDR3 region has the DNA TGCGCCAGCAGCTTGGAAAGGCTTATGTATCAAGAGACCCAGTACTTC.

This clonotype was counted at least ten times. The chain uses TRBV24-1 and TRBJ1-1; D gene unclear. Germline V gives CDR1 KGHDR, CDR2 SFDVKD. This CDR3 is built from 12 residues. Trimming cost V 5 bases and J 7 bases, with 10 bases left between them. CDR3 protein: CATSGGTNEAFF. Here the CDR3 DNA reads TGTGCCACCAGTGGCGGAACTAATGAAGCTTTCTTT.